This T cell receptor (beta chain) is from a study of PD-L1 blockade in urothelial cancer. CDR3 length: 17 residues. V lost 6 bases, J lost 7 bases, and 16 bases stayed unmatched. Germline V gene lookup returns CDR1 PRHDT and CDR2 FYEKMQ (reference sequence). Clones were sequenced by immunoSEQ multiplex PCR, and TCRdb holds only the in-frame ones, with some missing. The sample has around 110,000 clones, around 88% seen once. This sample's time point: peripheral blood 6 weeks after treatment start. The rearrangement joins TRBV13 to TRBJ2-1, with 9 nucleotides matching TRBD2. This receptor was taken from a man aged 55 to 69 with urothelial cancer. The sequenced sample was PBMCs, obtained around atezolizumab (anti-PD-L1) treatment. CDR3 sequence (DNA): TGTGCCAGCAGGATGAGGGCGGGAGGGCGGGTGGCGAATGAGCAGTTCTTC. Its translation: CASRMRAGGRVANEQFF. Combining the CDR3 with reference TRBV13 and TRBJ2-1 gives the whole variable domain AAGVIQSPRHLIKEKRETATLKCYPIPRHDTVYWYQQGPGQDPQFLISFYEKMQSDKGSIPDRFSAQQFSDYHSELNMSSLELGDSALYFCASRMRAGGRVANEQFFGPGTRLTVL.